The 29 T cell receptor beta chains below all came from one sample that was sequenced in a study of cytomegalovirus exposure and HLA in healthy donors (TCRdb year 2017). Library preparation used the immunoSEQ multiplex PCR assay. The multiplex PCR relied on a mix of 60 forward primers for TCR Vbeta segments and 13 reverse primers for TCR Jbeta segments. TCRdb took over this immuneACCESS table, retaining in-frame rearrangements with V and J assigned. Such tables are incomplete; in checked studies, under half of the missing clones stem from an unresolved V gene, and the remainder is unexplained. This sample gives approximately 170,000 clones in total; more than 65% of them show up just once. The ten most abundant clones make up over 8% of the sample. The sample was PBMCs. These receptors all stem from a man aged 18-30 years in good health and CMV-seropositive.

The chain joins TRBV6-5 to TRBJ2-1; 9 bases map to TRBD2. CDR1 is MNHEY and CDR2 is SVGAGI in the germline V gene. The trim removed 0 bases at V and 7 bases at J, leaving 4 bases unmatched. The CDR3 loop spans 15 amino acids. The chain's CDR3 is CASSYSSGSGNEQFF. The CDR3 nucleotides are TGTGCCAGCAGTTACTCTAGCGGGAGTGGGAATGAGCAGTTCTTC.

The chain employs TRBV6-1 and TRBJ2-1; D possibly corresponds to TRBD1 (6 bases). V dropped 1 base and J dropped 5 bases, with 15 bases sitting between them. The CDR3 has 16 amino acids. The V gene's germline CDR1 is MNHNS and CDR2 SASEGT. CDR3 sequence: CASSEDWRQVNNEQFF. The DNA of the CDR3 is TGTGCCAGCAGTGAAGATTGGAGACAGGTAAACAATGAGCAGTTCTTC.

The rearrangement links TRBV5-1 to TRBJ2-5; D may be TRBD1 (6 bases). The CDR3 has 15 residues. Per germline, CDR1 SGHRS and CDR2 YFSETQ. Trimming removed 0 bases at V and 3 bases at J, with 12 bases between. CDR3 in amino acids: CASSLAHREEETQYF. The DNA of the CDR3 is TGCGCCAGCAGCTTGGCCCACAGGGAAGAAGAGACCCAGTACTTC. The whole variable domain, remainder taken from reference TRBV5-1 and TRBJ2-5, is KAGVTQTPRYLIKTRGQQVTLSCSPISGHRSVSWYQQTPGQGLQFLFEYFSETQRNKGNFPGRFSGRQFSNSRSEMNVSTLELGDSALYLCASSLAHREEETQYFGPGTRLLVL.

This clone occurred once. The J gene is TRBJ2-3, the V gene TRBV4-2; 9 nucleotides align to TRBD2. Per germline, CDR1 LGHNA and CDR2 YNFKEQ. The V segment lost 0 bases and the J segment 4 bases; nucleotides outside the gene matches: 14. This CDR3 spans 19 amino acids. CDR3 DNA sequence: TGTGCCAGCAGCCAAGAAAGGGGAGGCGGGAGGGCGAGGGCAGATACGCAGTATTTT. The encoded protein is CASSQERGGGRARADTQYF.

This chain uses TRBV6-5 with TRBJ1-4, with D tentatively TRBD1 (5 bases). The germline CDR1 and CDR2 sequences are MNHEY and SVGAGI. The length of the CDR3 is 14 residues. V was clipped by 6 bases and J by 5 bases, with 13 bases between them. CDR3 loop: CASSDRGLNEKLFF. In DNA, the CDR3 is TGTGCCAGCAGCGACAGAGGTCTGAATGAAAAACTGTTTTTT.

V usage is TRBV4-1 and J usage is TRBJ2-7, with 7 bases identical to TRBD2. V dropped 4 bases and J dropped 0; count of bases not matched to a gene: 9. The CDR3 spans 16 residues. In germline, CDR1 is MGHRA, CDR2 YSYEKL. The CDR3 region is CASSPKVGGSSYEQYF. CDR3 bases: TGCGCCAGCAGCCCGAAGGTTGGCGGGAGCTCCTACGAGCAGTACTTC.

This rearrangement joins TRBV28 to TRBJ1-5; the D gene is possibly TRBD1 (6 bases). Germline V CDR1 and CDR2: MDHEN, SYDVKM. The CDR3 totals 13 residues. Trimming pared 3 bases from V and 6 bases from J, leaving 9 bases between. CDR3 residues: CASSLRGAQPQHF. The CDR3 DNA reads TGTGCCAGCAGTTTGCGGGGGGCTCAGCCCCAGCATTTT.

The chain joins TRBV9 to TRBJ1-1; D ambiguous. The CDR3 has 15 residues. Trimming left V 0 bases short and J 1 base short, with 10 bases between. Germline CDR1 and CDR2: SGDLS and YYNGEE. The CDR3: CASSVGSSWNTEAFF. The CDR3 DNA follows: TGTGCCAGCAGCGTAGGTTCCTCCTGGAACACTGAAGCTTTCTTT.

The genes are TRBV30 and TRBJ2-1; 9 nucleotides line up with TRBD1. From germline, CDR1 is GTSNPN and CDR2 SVGIG (reference sequence). This CDR3 has 14 residues. V shed 4 bases and J 5 bases; nucleotides not matched to a gene: 6. The CDR3 spells CAWNRGQGNNEQFF. The CDR3 nucleotides read TGTGCCTGGAATCGCGGACAGGGGAACAATGAGCAGTTCTTC.

V and J are TRBV11-2 and TRBJ1-4; 7 bases are shared with TRBD1. V was pared by 3 bases and J by 6 bases, with 10 bases of the junction left unmatched. Germline loops: CDR1 SGHAT, CDR2 FQNNGV. This CDR3 region has 16 residues. The CDR3 DNA follows: TGTGCCAGCAGCTTGCCCCCAGGGGGTCTGGATGAAAAACTGTTTTTT. It yields the protein CASSLPPGGLDEKLFF.

The gene calls are TRBV6-5 and TRBJ1-5; TRBD1 might be the D (6 bases). V lost 5 bases and J lost 0, with 11 bases in between. CDR3 size: 15 residues. Germline V CDR1 and CDR2: MNHEY, SVGAGI. CDR3 region: CASSTRGYSNQPQHF. CDR3 DNA: TGTGCCAGCAGTACCAGGGGATATAGCAATCAGCCCCAGCATTTT.

The J gene is TRBJ2-1, the V gene TRBV7-3; D gene uncertain. Germline CDR1 reads SGHTA; CDR2 reads FQGTGA. CDR3 size: 13 residues. Trimming stripped 0 bases from V and 7 bases from J, with 7 bases between. This CDR3 reads CASSLTGQNEQFF. DNA for the CDR3: TGTGCCAGCAGCTTAACGGGCCAGAATGAGCAGTTCTTC.

This clone was recorded a few times. The chain uses TRBV10-2 and TRBJ2-1; D remains unclear. The germline V gene encodes CDR1 WSHSY and CDR2 SAAADI. This CDR3 has 15 amino acids. The germline V and J ends were trimmed by 3 bases and 8 bases, with 17 bases remaining between them. The CDR3 region has the DNA TGCGCCAGCAGTGAACCGGTTCCAGGTGGCGATGAGCAGTTCTTC. This sequence encodes CASSEPVPGGDEQFF.

The sample holds a few counts of this clone. J is TRBJ1-2 and V is TRBV2; D is uncertain. The CDR3 loop spans 12 amino acids. Germline CDR1 is SNHLY and CDR2 is FYNNEI. With 4 bases removed from V and 6 bases from J, the gap between germline ends came to 9 bases. The DNA for the CDR3 is TGTGCCAGCAGTGCTGAGAGGGATGGCTACACCTTC. It specifies CASSAERDGYTF.

The V call is TRBV28, the J call TRBJ1-5; no firm D call. Germline V lookup: CDR1 MDHEN, CDR2 SYDVKM. The germline V and J ends were trimmed by 6 bases and 4 bases, with 13 bases remaining between them. The CDR3 covers 14 residues. CDR3 in amino acids: CASRNQRPNQPQHF. CDR3 DNA: TGTGCCAGCAGGAACCAGCGCCCAAATCAGCCCCAGCATTTT.

V usage is TRBV18 and J usage is TRBJ2-5, with 7 bases identical to TRBD1. The CDR3 totals 14 residues. The junction had 8 bases not matched to a gene; V was cut back by 4 bases and J by 6 bases. Germline CDR1 reads KGHSH; CDR2 reads LQKENI. CDR3 amino acids: CASSRGQGVKTQYF. CDR3 bases: TGTGCCAGCTCACGGGGTCAGGGGGTGAAGACCCAGTACTTC.

This clone was found a few times. The chain uses TRBV27 and TRBJ2-1; TRBD2 is a possible D gene (5 bases). Per the germline V gene, CDR1 is MNHEY and CDR2 is SMNVEV (reference sequence). The CDR3 covers 15 residues. V gave up 6 bases and J gave up 2 bases, with 14 bases separating them. The CDR3 DNA is TGTGCCAGCAGGTGGACTGTCGAGACCTACAATGAGCAGTTCTTC. This gives the protein CASRWTVETYNEQFF.

This clone appeared once. The rearrangement joins TRBV7-9 to TRBJ1-4; TRBD1 matches at 9 bases. Unmatched junction bases numbered 9, after V lost 2 bases and J lost 8 bases. There are 16 residues in the CDR3. Germline loops: CDR1 SEHNR, CDR2 FQNEAQ (reference sequence). The CDR3: CASSLIGTGLMEKLFF. The CDR3 DNA follows: TGTGCCAGCAGCTTAATCGGGACAGGGTTAATGGAAAAACTGTTTTTT.

The chain uses TRBV10-1 and TRBJ1-1; D gene ambiguous. CDR3 size: 14 residues. From germline, CDR1 is WNHNN and CDR2 SYGVQD (reference sequence). Trimming took off 5 bases at V and 1 base at J, with 11 bases between the two ends. CDR3 bases: TGCGCCAGCAGTCCAGACACCTCGAACACTGAAGCTTTCTTT. It yields the protein CASSPDTSNTEAFF.

The chain combines TRBV5-4 with TRBJ1-2, with D perhaps TRBD1 (6 bases). V was trimmed by 4 bases and J by 9 bases, leaving 22 bases between them. This CDR3 region has 15 residues. Germline CDR1 is SGHNT and CDR2 is YYREEE (reference sequence). The CDR3 bases are TGTGCCAGCAGCCGCTCAATTTCAGGGGTAGAGAGCTACACCTTC. It codes for CASSRSISGVESYTF.

The chain recombines TRBV6-1 with TRBJ1-2; TRBD1 might be the D (6 bases). The CDR3 consists of 13 residues. V lost 4 bases and J lost 4, with 10 bases in between. Germline V CDR1 and CDR2: MNHNS, SASEGT. The CDR3 nucleotides read TGTGCCAGCAGTGCACGGGACACCTATGGCTACACCTTC. Amino acid sequence: CASSARDTYGYTF.

The chain carries TRBV9 and TRBJ1-2; perhaps TRBD1 as D (6 bases). Germline CDR1 SGDLS, CDR2 YYNGEE. The germline V and J ends were trimmed by 4 bases and 6 bases, with 13 bases remaining between them. The CDR3 runs to 13 residues. The CDR3 loop reads CASSSAGGHGYTF. The CDR3 DNA reads TGTGCCAGCAGCTCGGCGGGGGGCCATGGCTACACCTTC.

V is TRBV27 and J is TRBJ1-2, with 7 bases identical to TRBD1. The V and J ends lost 6 bases and 0 bases, in that order; junction bases with no gene match: 1. This CDR3 region has 13 residues. Germline lookup yields CDR1 MNHEY and CDR2 SMNVEV (reference sequence). The CDR3 loop is CASRGQTNYGYTF. The CDR3 DNA reads as TGTGCCAGCAGGGGACAGACTAACTATGGCTACACCTTC.

This clone was observed a single time. V and J are TRBV7-2 and TRBJ2-3, with 10 bases lining up with TRBD1. The germline CDR1 and CDR2 sequences are SGHTA and FQGNSA. Trimming cost V 3 bases and J 6 bases; bases outside gene matches: 0. The CDR3 sequence is 13 residues long. The CDR3 DNA reads as TGTGCCAGCAGCTTGGACAGGGGGGATACGCAGTATTTT. It encodes CASSLDRGDTQYF.

The CDR3 here is CATSRDPVRTGGYYEQYF. The CDR3 DNA reads as TGTGCCACCAGCAGAGATCCAGTCAGAACAGGGGGGTACTACGAGCAGTACTTC. The chain employs TRBV15 and TRBJ2-7; 8 bases line up with TRBD1. The CDR3 consists of 18 residues. J was trimmed by 3 bases and V by 0 bases; bases with no gene match: 13. Per the germline V gene, CDR1 is LNHNV and CDR2 is YYDKDF (reference sequence).

There are a few counts of this clone. The chain employs TRBV7-9 and TRBJ2-7; 7 bases are shared with TRBD1. The ends lost 5 bases at V and 2 bases at J; junction bases unmatched: 9. The CDR3 has 15 amino acids. Germline loops: CDR1 SEHNR, CDR2 FQNEAQ (reference sequence). The CDR3 spells CASSETRDRPYEQYF. The DNA of the CDR3 is TGTGCCAGCAGCGAAACCCGGGACAGACCCTACGAGCAGTACTTC.

This rearrangement joins TRBV7-6 to TRBJ1-1; 8 nucleotides line up with TRBD1. This CDR3 contains 16 residues. The V gene's germline CDR1 is SGHVS and CDR2 FNYEAQ. V lost 3 bases and J lost 4; bases outside the gene matches: 10. The CDR3 bases are TGTGCCAGCAGCTTCCCCGGGACAGGCGATGGCACTGAAGCTTTCTTT. Residues: CASSFPGTGDGTEAFF.

The chain employs TRBV6-5 and TRBJ1-1; D gene uncertain. The CDR3 consists of 14 residues. V was shortened by 5 bases and J by 4 bases, with 14 bases between the two germline ends. Germline lookup yields CDR1 MNHEY and CDR2 SVGAGI. For the CDR3, the DNA is TGTGCCAGCAGTCATGGCCCCGTGTCCACTGAAGCTTTCTTT. This codes for CASSHGPVSTEAFF.

The gene calls are TRBV5-1 and TRBJ1-3; D remains ambiguous. The CDR3 consists of 14 residues. V lost 0 bases and J 0 bases, leaving 4 bases between the germline ends. Germline V gene sequence: CDR1 SGHRS, CDR2 YFSETQ. The CDR3 region has the DNA TGCGCCAGCAGCTTGGTATCCTCTGGAAACACCATATATTTT. It translates to CASSLVSSGNTIYF.